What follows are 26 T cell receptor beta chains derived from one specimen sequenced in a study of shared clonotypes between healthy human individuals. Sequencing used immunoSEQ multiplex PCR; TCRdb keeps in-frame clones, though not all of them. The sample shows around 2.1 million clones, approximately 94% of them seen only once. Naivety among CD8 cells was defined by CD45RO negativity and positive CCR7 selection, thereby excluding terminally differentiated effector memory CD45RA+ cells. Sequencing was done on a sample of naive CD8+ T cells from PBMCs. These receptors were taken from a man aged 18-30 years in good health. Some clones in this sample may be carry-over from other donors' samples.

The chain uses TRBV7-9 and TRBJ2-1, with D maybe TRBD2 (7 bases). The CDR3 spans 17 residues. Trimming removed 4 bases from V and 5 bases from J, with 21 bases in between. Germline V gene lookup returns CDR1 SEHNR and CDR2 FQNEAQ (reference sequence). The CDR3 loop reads CASSSKGGTTSDNEQFF. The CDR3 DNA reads TGTGCCAGCAGCTCCAAGGGGGGGACTACGTCTGACAATGAGCAGTTCTTC.

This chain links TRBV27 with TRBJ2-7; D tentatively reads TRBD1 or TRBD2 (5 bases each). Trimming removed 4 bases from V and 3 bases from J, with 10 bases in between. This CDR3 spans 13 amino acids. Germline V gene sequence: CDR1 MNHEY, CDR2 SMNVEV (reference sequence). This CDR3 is CASSSGPFYEQYF. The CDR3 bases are TGTGCCAGCAGTTCGGGACCGTTCTACGAGCAGTACTTC.

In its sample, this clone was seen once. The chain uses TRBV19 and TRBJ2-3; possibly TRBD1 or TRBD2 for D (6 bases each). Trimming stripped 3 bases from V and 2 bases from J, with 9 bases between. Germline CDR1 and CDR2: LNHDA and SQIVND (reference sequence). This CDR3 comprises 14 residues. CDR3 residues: CASSIRGPTDTQYF. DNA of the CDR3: TGTGCCAGTAGTATCCGGGGGCCCACAGATACGCAGTATTTT.

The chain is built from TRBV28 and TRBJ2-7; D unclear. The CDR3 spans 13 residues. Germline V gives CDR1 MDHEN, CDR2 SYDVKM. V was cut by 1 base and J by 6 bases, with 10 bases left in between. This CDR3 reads CASSLYSGSEQYF. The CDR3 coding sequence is TGTGCCAGCAGTTTATACAGTGGCAGCGAGCAGTACTTC.

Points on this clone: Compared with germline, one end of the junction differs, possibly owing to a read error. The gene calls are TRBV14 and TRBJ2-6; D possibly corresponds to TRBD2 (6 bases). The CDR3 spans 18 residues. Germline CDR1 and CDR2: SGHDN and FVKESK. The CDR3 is CASSKEAGRTSGANVLTF. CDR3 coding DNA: TGTGCCAGCAGCAAAGAGGCGGGACGGACCTCTGGGGCCAACGTCCTGACTTTC.

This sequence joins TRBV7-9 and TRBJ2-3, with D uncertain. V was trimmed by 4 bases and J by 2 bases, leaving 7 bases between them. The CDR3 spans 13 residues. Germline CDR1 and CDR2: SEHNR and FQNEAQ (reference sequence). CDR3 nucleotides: TGTGCCAGCAGCTATGCCCTCACAGATACGCAGTATTTT. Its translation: CASSYALTDTQYF.

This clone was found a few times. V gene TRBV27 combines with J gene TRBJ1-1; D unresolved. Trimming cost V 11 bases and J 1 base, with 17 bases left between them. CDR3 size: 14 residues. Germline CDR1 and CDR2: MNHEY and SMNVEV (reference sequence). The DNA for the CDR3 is TGTGCCTCCCAAAACAGAGACAAGAACACTGAAGCTTTCTTT. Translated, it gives CASQNRDKNTEAFF.

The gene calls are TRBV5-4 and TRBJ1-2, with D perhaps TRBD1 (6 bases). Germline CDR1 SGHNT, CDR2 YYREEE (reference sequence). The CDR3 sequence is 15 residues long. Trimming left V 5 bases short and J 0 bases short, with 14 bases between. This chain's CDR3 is CASRADRIANYGYTF. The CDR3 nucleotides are TGTGCCAGCAGGGCCGACAGGATAGCTAACTATGGCTACACCTTC.

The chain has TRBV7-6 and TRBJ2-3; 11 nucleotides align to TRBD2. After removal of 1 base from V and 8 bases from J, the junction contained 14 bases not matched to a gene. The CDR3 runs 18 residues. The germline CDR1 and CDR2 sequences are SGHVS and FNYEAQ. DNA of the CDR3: TGTGCCAGCAGCTTAGATCCGGGACTAGCGGACCTTGGGGGTACGCAGTATTTT. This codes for CASSLDPGLADLGGTQYF.

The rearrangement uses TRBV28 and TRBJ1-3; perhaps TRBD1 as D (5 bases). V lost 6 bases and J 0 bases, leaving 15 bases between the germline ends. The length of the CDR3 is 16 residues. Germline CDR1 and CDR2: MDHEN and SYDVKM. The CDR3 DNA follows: TGTGCCAGCAGGGGGGAGACAAGCTTCTCTGGAAACACCATATATTTT. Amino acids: CASRGETSFSGNTIYF. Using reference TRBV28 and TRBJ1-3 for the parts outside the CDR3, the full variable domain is DVKVTQSSRYLVKRTGEKVFLECVQDMDHENMFWYRQDPGLGLRLIYFSYDVKMKEKGDIPEGYSVSREKKERFSLILESASTNQTSMYLCASRGETSFSGNTIYFGEGSWLTVV.

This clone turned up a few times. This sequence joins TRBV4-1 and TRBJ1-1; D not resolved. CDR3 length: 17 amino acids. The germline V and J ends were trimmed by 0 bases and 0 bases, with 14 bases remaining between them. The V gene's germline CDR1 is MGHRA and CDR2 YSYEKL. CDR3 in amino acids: CASSQDLGSRLNTEAFF. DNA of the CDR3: TGCGCCAGCAGCCAAGATCTAGGTAGCAGGTTGAACACTGAAGCTTTCTTT.

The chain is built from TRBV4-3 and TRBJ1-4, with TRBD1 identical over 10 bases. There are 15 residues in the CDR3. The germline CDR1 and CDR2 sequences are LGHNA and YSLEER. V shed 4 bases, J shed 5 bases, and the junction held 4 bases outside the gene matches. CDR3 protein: CASSPDRGRNEKLFF. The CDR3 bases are TGCGCCAGCAGCCCAGACAGGGGGCGAAATGAAAAACTGTTTTTT.

CDR3: CASSADPWGTGITGELFF. The CDR3 coding sequence is TGTGCCAGCAGCGCCGACCCCTGGGGAACAGGGATCACCGGGGAGCTGTTTTTT. The chain carries TRBV9 and TRBJ2-2; a possible D gene is TRBD1 (6 bases). Germline V CDR1 and CDR2: SGDLS, YYNGEE. Trimming pared 3 bases from V and 4 bases from J, leaving 22 bases between. CDR3 size: 18 residues. Using reference TRBV9 and TRBJ2-2 for the parts outside the CDR3, the full variable domain is DSGVTQTPKHLITATGQRVTLRCSPRSGDLSVYWYQQSLDQGLQFLIQYYNGEERAKGNILERFSAQQFPDLHSELNLSSLELGDSALYFCASSADPWGTGITGELFFGEGSRLTVL.

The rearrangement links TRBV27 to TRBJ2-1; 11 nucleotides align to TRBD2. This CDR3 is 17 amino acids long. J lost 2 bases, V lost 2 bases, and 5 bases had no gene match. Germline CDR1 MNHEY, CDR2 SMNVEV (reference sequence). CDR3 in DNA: TGTGCCAGCAGTTTAAGCCTGGGACTAGCGGCCTACAATGAGCAGTTCTTC. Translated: CASSLSLGLAAYNEQFF.

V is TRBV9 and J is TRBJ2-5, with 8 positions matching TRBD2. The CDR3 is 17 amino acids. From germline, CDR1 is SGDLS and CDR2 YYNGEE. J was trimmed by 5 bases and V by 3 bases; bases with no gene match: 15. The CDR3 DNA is TGTGCCAGCAGCGCCTTTAGCGGGATGCAGCCGGGGGAGACCCAGTACTTC. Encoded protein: CASSAFSGMQPGETQYF.

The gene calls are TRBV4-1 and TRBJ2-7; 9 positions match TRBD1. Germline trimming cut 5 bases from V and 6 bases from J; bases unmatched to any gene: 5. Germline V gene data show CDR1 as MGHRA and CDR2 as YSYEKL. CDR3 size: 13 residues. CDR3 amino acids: CASSTRTGAEQYF. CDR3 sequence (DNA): TGCGCCAGCAGCACCCGGACAGGGGCCGAGCAGTACTTC.

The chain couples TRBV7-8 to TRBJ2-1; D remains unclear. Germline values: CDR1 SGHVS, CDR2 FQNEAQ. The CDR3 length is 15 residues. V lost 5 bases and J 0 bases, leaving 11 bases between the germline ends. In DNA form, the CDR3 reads TGTGCCAGCAGCGAACCATTGAGCTCCTACAATGAGCAGTTCTTC. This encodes CASSEPLSSYNEQFF.

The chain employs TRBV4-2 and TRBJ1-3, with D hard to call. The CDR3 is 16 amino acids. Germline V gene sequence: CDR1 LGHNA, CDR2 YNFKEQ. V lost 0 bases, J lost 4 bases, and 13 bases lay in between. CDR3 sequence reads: CASSQDLYRAGNTIYF. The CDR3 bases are TGTGCCAGCAGCCAAGATTTATACAGAGCGGGAAACACCATATATTTT.

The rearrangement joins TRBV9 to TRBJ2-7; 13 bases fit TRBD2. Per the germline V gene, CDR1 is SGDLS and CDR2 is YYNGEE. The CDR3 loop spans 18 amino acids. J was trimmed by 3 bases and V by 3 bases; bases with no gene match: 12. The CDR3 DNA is TGTGCCAGCAGCGCCGGGACTAGCGGGGAGGTTTGGAGCTACGAGCAGTACTTC. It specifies CASSAGTSGEVWSYEQYF.

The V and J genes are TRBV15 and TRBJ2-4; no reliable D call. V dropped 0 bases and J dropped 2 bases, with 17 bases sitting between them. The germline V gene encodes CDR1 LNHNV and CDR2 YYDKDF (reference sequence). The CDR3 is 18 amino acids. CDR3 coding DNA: TGTGCCACCAGCAGAGATACGGGTACCAAACTACCCAAAAACATTCAGTACTTC. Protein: CATSRDTGTKLPKNIQYF.

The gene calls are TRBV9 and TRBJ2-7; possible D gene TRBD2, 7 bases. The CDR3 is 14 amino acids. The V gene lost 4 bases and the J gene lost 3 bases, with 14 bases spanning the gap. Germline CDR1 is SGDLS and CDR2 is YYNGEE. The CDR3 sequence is CASSPYREGYEQYF. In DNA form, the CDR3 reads TGTGCCAGCAGCCCCTACAGGGAGGGCTACGAGCAGTACTTC.

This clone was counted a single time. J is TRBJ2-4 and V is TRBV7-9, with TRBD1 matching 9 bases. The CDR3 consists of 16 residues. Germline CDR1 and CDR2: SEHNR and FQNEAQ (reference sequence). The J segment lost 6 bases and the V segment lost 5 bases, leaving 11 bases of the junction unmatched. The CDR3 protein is CASSTGSGTGRNIQYF. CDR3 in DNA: TGTGCCAGCAGCACCGGATCCGGGACAGGGCGAAACATTCAGTACTTC.

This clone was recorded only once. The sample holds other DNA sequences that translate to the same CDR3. CDR3 nucleotides: TGTGCCTGGAGTGTAGACGGCCCCTACGAGCAGTACTTC. As protein: CAWSVDGPYEQYF. The chain has TRBV30 and TRBJ2-7, with D unclear. This CDR3 is built from 13 residues. V lost 0 bases and J 2 bases, leaving 8 bases between the germline ends. CDR1 GTSNPN and CDR2 SVGIG come from the germline V gene (reference sequence).

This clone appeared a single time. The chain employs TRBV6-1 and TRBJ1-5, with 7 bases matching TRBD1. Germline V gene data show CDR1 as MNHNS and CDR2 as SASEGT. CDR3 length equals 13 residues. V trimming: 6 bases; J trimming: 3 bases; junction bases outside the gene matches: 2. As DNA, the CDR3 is TGTGCCAGCAGAGGGACAGACAATCAGCCCCAGCATTTT. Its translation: CASRGTDNQPQHF.

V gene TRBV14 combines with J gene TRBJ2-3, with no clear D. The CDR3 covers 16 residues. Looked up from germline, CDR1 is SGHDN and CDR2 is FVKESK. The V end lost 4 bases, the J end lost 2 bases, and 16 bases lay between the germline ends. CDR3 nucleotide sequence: TGTGCCAGCAGCCTGATTCCGTCCTGGTCCACAGATACGCAGTATTTT. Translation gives CASSLIPSWSTDTQYF.

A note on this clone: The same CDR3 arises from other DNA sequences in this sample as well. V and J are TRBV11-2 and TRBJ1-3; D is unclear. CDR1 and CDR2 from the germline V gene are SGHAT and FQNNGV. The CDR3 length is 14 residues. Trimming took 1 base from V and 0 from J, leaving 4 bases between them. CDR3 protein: CASSLGGSGNTIYF. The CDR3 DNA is TGTGCCAGCAGCTTAGGGGGCTCTGGAAACACCATATATTTT. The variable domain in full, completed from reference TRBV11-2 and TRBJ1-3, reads EAGVAQSPRYKIIEKRQSVAFWCNPISGHATLYWYQQILGQGPKLLIQFQNNGVVDDSQLPKDRFSAERLKGVDSTLKIQPAKLEDSAVYLCASSLGGSGNTIYFGEGSWLTVV.